Presented here are 20 T cell receptor beta chains from one specimen sequenced in a study of cytomegalovirus exposure and HLA in healthy donors. PCR employed 60 Vbeta and 13 Jbeta primers. TCRdb keeps only in-frame clones here, not all; method: immunoSEQ multiplex PCR. The data contain some 64,000 clones, 89% of them singletons. The sequencing input was PBMCs. These receptors all come from a man aged 30 to 39 in good health and CMV-seropositive.

This sequence joins TRBV6-5 and TRBJ2-7; TRBD1 agrees at 7 bases. J gave up 1 base and V 6 bases, and 6 bases lay outside the gene matches. Germline lookup yields CDR1 MNHEY and CDR2 SVGAGI. The CDR3 covers 14 residues. The CDR3 nucleotides are TGTGCCAGCAGCTACAGGGGTCGGTCCTACGAGCAGTACTTC. Translation gives CASSYRGRSYEQYF.

The CDR3 spells CASSSYQGAPGANVLTF. CDR3 DNA sequence: TGTGCCAGCAGCTCATATCAGGGGGCGCCCGGGGCCAACGTCCTGACTTTC. J is TRBJ2-6 and V is TRBV5-6, with 8 positions matching TRBD1. The length of the CDR3 is 17 residues. J gave up 4 bases and V 3 bases, and 9 bases lay outside the gene matches. The germline V gene has CDR1 SGHDT and CDR2 YYEEEE.

V is TRBV4-1 and J is TRBJ2-2, with 10 bases identical to TRBD2. Losses at the gene ends were 5 bases for V and 1 base for J; bases not matched to a gene: 4. The CDR3 extends over 16 amino acids. Germline-derived CDR1 and CDR2 are MGHRA and YSYEKL. The CDR3 region is CASSTGLAENTGELFF. CDR3 in DNA: TGCGCCAGCAGCACCGGACTAGCGGAGAACACCGGGGAGCTGTTTTTT.

The chain couples TRBV2 to TRBJ1-2; 7 positions match TRBD1. The V segment lost 1 base and the J segment 5 bases; nucleotides outside the gene matches: 7. From germline, CDR1 is SNHLY and CDR2 FYNNEI. The length of the CDR3 is 15 residues. The CDR3 nucleotides are TGTGCCAGCAGTGAAGTAATGGACAGGACATATGGCTACACCTTC. This sequence encodes CASSEVMDRTYGYTF.

The chain combines TRBV13 with TRBJ2-1; TRBD2 might be the D (7 bases). Deletions cut 1 base from V and 1 base from J, with 17 bases between. The CDR3 loop spans 18 amino acids. From germline, CDR1 is PRHDT and CDR2 FYEKMQ (reference sequence). The CDR3 DNA is TGTGCCAGCAGCTTAGAGGGGGGGTCGGAGGGGTCCTACAATGAGCAGTTCTTC. Encoded protein: CASSLEGGSEGSYNEQFF.

The rearrangement links TRBV18 to TRBJ1-5; D is possibly TRBD1 (5 bases). The V and J ends lost 2 bases and 6 bases respectively, with 17 bases between them. The length of the CDR3 is 16 residues. Per the germline V gene, CDR1 is KGHSH and CDR2 is LQKENI. For the CDR3, the DNA is TGTGCCAGCTCACCAGCAGGCGGGGCGGTTGGTCAGCCCCAGCATTTT. It translates to CASSPAGGAVGQPQHF.

V and J are TRBV5-1 and TRBJ2-5, with 7 bases that match TRBD1. The germline V gene encodes CDR1 SGHRS and CDR2 YFSETQ. The V gene end was trimmed by 4 bases and the J gene end by 2 bases; junction bases not matched to a gene: 5. The CDR3 is made up of 14 amino acids. The CDR3 region has the DNA TGCGCCAGCAGCAAGGGGGCGCGTCAAGAGACCCAGTACTTC. This codes for CASSKGARQETQYF.

This rearrangement joins TRBV12-5 to TRBJ2-1, with a possible D match to TRBD2 (6 bases). Between the trimmed V and J ends, which lost 0 bases and 0 bases, there was a span of 12 bases. CDR1 and CDR2 (germline): LGHNT, FRNRAP. This CDR3 region has 17 residues. Written as DNA, the CDR3 is TGTGCTAGTGGTTTGGTAGTAGCGGCGCGCTCCTACAATGAGCAGTTCTTC. Its translation is CASGLVVAARSYNEQFF. The whole variable domain, remainder taken from reference TRBV12-5 and TRBJ2-1, is DARVTQTPRHKVTEMGQEVTMRCQPILGHNTVFWYRQTMMQGLELLAYFRNRAPLDDSGMPKDRFSAEMPDATLATLKIQPSEPRDSAVYFCASGLVVAARSYNEQFFGPGTRLTVL.

This chain links TRBV29-1 with TRBJ2-7; no definite D call. Germline CDR1 SQVTM, CDR2 ANQGSEA. The CDR3 loop spans 12 amino acids. The V end was cut by 5 bases, the J end by 2 bases, with 10 bases between. This chain's CDR3 is CSVRYSPYEQYF. CDR3 nucleotide sequence: TGCAGCGTTAGGTACAGCCCCTACGAGCAGTACTTC.

This clone was picked up one time. The J gene is TRBJ2-5, the V gene TRBV5-1; D is possibly TRBD2 (6 bases). CDR3 length equals 14 residues. Germline lookup yields CDR1 SGHRS and CDR2 YFSETQ. V dropped 6 bases and J dropped 2 bases, with 14 bases sitting between them. The CDR3 reads CASTLSGLQETQYF. DNA of the CDR3: TGCGCCAGCACCCTCAGCGGGCTTCAAGAGACCCAGTACTTC.

For the CDR3, the DNA is TGTGCCAGCCAACTAGTTTCCTACGAGCAGTACTTC. The encoded protein is CASQLVSYEQYF. The chain links TRBV6-1 to TRBJ2-7, with D tentatively TRBD2 (5 bases). This CDR3 is built from 12 residues. Trimming took 8 bases from V and 1 from J, leaving 9 bases between them. Per germline, CDR1 MNHNS and CDR2 SASEGT.

V gene TRBV5-1 combines with J gene TRBJ1-1, with D possibly being TRBD1 (5 bases). With 4 bases removed from V and 4 bases from J, the gap between germline ends came to 14 bases. The CDR3 sequence is 14 residues long. Germline V gene lookup returns CDR1 SGHRS and CDR2 YFSETQ. CDR3 coding DNA: TGCGCCAGCAGCGTGAGGGGAGGTATCACTGAAGCTTTCTTT. Its protein is CASSVRGGITEAFF.

The J gene is TRBJ1-5, the V gene TRBV15; no firm D call. Germline CDR1 reads LNHNV; CDR2 reads YYDKDF (reference sequence). The CDR3 covers 15 residues. The germline V and J ends were trimmed by 1 base and 7 bases, with 14 bases remaining between them. CDR3 residues: CATSRGESSGQPQHF. The CDR3 nucleotides are TGTGCCACCAGCAGAGGGGAGTCTTCGGGACAGCCCCAGCATTTT.

The chain carries TRBV5-1 and TRBJ2-7; 11 bases fit TRBD2. Germline trimming cut 1 base from V and 3 bases from J; bases unmatched to any gene: 0. The length of the CDR3 is 14 residues. CDR1 is SGHRS and CDR2 is YFSETQ in the germline V gene. The DNA of the CDR3 is TGCGCCAGCAGCTTGACTAGCGGGAGCTACGAGCAGTACTTC. Its translation: CASSLTSGSYEQYF.

The chain has TRBV7-9 and TRBJ1-1; D might be TRBD1 (5 bases). Germline assignment: CDR1 SEHNR and CDR2 FQNEAQ (reference sequence). Between the trimmed V and J ends, which lost 5 bases and 1 base, there was a span of 14 bases. This CDR3 comprises 15 residues. CDR3 DNA sequence: TGTGCCAGCAGCCCCCACTGGGGGGGGAACACTGAAGCTTTCTTT. Translating it yields CASSPHWGGNTEAFF. Complete variable domain (other parts from reference TRBV7-9 and TRBJ1-1): DTGVSQNPRHKITKRGQNVTFRCDPISEHNRLYWYRQTLGQGPEFLTYFQNEAQLEKSRLLSDRFSAERPKGSFSTLEIQRTEQGDSAMYLCASSPHWGGNTEAFFGQGTRLTVV.

The chain joins TRBV27 to TRBJ2-7, with D uncertain. The length of the CDR3 is 12 residues. Germline CDR1 and CDR2: MNHEY and SMNVEV (reference sequence). Trimming took off 5 bases at V and 0 bases at J, with 5 bases between the two ends. CDR3 bases: TGTGCCAGCAGTACGAGCTCCTACGAGCAGTACTTC. Translating it yields CASSTSSYEQYF.

This chain joins TRBV19 and TRBJ1-6; 9 bases match TRBD1. The CDR3 length is 17 residues. Germline trimming cut 3 bases from V and 7 bases from J; bases unmatched to any gene: 10. Looked up from germline, CDR1 is LNHDA and CDR2 is SQIVND (reference sequence). DNA of the CDR3: TGTGCCAGTAGTATTAATCAAGGACAGGGGAGGAATTCACCCCTCCACTTT. It codes for CASSINQGQGRNSPLHF.

V gene TRBV2 combines with J gene TRBJ1-5; 7 bases match TRBD1. The CDR3 consists of 14 residues. Trimming at V came to 3 bases and at J to 4 bases, leaving 3 bases not matched to a gene. CDR1 and CDR2 from the germline V gene are SNHLY and FYNNEI. In DNA, the CDR3 is TGTGCCAGCAGTGACCGGGACAGAAATCAGCCCCAGCATTTT. It is translated as CASSDRDRNQPQHF.

The chain joins TRBV9 to TRBJ2-7; TRBD2 matches 10 bases. The CDR3 length is 16 residues. J lost 6 bases, V lost 4 bases, and 13 bases had no gene match. Germline CDR1 and CDR2: SGDLS and YYNGEE. CDR3 nucleotides: TGTGCCAGCAGCCCCGAGGGAAGCGGGAGGGCCTCCGAGCAGTACTTC. Its protein product is CASSPEGSGRASEQYF.

The rearrangement links TRBV25-1 to TRBJ2-5, with 13 bases matching TRBD2. The V segment lost 3 bases and the J segment 5 bases; nucleotides outside the gene matches: 12. Germline V gives CDR1 MGHDK, CDR2 SYGVNS. This CDR3 has 18 amino acids. CDR3 in DNA: TGTGCCAGCAGTGACGGGACTAGCGGGAACCAAGGCAGGGAGACCCAGTACTTC. Protein product: CASSDGTSGNQGRETQYF.